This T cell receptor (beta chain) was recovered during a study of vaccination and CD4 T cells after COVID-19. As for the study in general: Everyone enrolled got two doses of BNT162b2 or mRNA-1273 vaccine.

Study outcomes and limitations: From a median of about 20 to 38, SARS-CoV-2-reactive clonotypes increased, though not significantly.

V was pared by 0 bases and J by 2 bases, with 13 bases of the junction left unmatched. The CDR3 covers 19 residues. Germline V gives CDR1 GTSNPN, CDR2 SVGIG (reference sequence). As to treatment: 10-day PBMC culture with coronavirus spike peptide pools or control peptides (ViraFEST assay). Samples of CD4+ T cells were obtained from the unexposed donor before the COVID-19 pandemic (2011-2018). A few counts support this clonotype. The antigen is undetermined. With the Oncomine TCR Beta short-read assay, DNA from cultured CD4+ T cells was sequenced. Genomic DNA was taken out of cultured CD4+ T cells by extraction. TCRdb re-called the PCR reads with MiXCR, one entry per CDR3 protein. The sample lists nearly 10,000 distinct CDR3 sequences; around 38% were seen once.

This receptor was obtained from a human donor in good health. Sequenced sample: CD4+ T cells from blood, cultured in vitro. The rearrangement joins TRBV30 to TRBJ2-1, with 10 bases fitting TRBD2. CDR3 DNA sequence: TGTGCCTGGAGTGTAGGACCCAAAAGGACTAGCGGTCCCTACAATGAGCAGTTCTTC. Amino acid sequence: CAWSVGPKRTSGPYNEQFF.